The clone carrying this T cell receptor beta chain appeared a single time. Its antigen is not identified. The assay was immunoSEQ multiplex PCR, and TCRdb's table has in-frame clones only and misses some. Of over 150,000 clones listed, approximately 90% are singletons. This sample was taken from a study of T cell responses to AZD1222 COVID-19 vaccine. Study results and limitations: Compared with day 0, the breadth and depth of the Spike-specific TCR repertoire rose significantly after two doses of AZD1222. Along spike, vaccine-associated CD4 TCRs were found throughout, with dominance at 160-218 and 743-854. Reportedly, close to half of spike-specific TCRs are directed against unmutated variant regions.

V dropped 4 bases and J dropped 6 bases, with 18 bases sitting between them. The CDR3 length is 15 residues. Germline CDR1 MNHEY, CDR2 SVGAGI. The rearrangement links TRBV6-5 to TRBJ1-1, with a tentative D call TRBD1 (6 bases). The sequenced sample was peripheral blood, obtained on day 0 of AZD1222 vaccination. This sequence was found in an adult in good health. The CDR3 reads CASSSPGSGGAEAFF. The CDR3 DNA sequence: TGTGCCAGCAGTTCCCCTGGATCGGGGGGCGCTGAAGCTTTCTTT.